This T cell receptor (beta chain) was sequenced in a study of patients and donors after allogeneic stem cell transplantation. This clonotype was counted ten times or more. TCRdb itself ran the RT-PCR reads through MiXCR, one entry per CDR3 protein. The sample consists of approximately 170,000 distinct CDR3 sequences, approximately 24% of them appearing once. The material sequenced was blood, either unsorted or a sorted T cell fraction (not recorded which). The receptor was isolated from a human donor who was either an allogeneic HSCT recipient or a stem cell or donor lymphocyte infusion donor (not recorded which). It is not recorded whose cells these are; they may come from a transplant donor.

CDR3 sequence (DNA): TGTGCCAGCAGCTTAGGACTATATAGCAATCAGCCCCAGCATTTT. The encoded protein is CASSLGLYSNQPQHF. The genes are TRBV7-2 and TRBJ1-5; D is uncertain. This CDR3 has 15 residues. Between the trimmed V and J ends, which lost 1 base and 0 bases, there was a span of 7 bases. Per germline, CDR1 SGHTA and CDR2 FQGNSA.